Detailed here is one T cell receptor (beta chain). Specified time point: blood 2 weeks post-SBRT. Treatment defined: 15 Gy SBRT to primary tumor, nephrectomy 4 weeks later. Germline CDR1 reads SGHDT; CDR2 reads YYEEEE. The V end lost 4 bases, the J end lost 0 bases, and 14 bases lay between the germline ends. The CDR3 consists of 16 residues. The record originates from a study of radiation and T cells in renal cell carcinoma. Study in general: Nephrectomy followed 15 Gy stereotactic body radiation by 4 weeks.

Clones were sequenced by immunoSEQ multiplex PCR, and TCRdb holds only the in-frame ones, with some missing. The repertoire consists of just over 150,000 clones, with over 80% occurring once and the leading ten covering roughly 13%. The receptor's source is a woman in her forties or fifties with renal cell carcinoma. This chain joins TRBV5-6 and TRBJ1-3; D unclear. This sample comprised blood, obtained from a patient whose treatment included radiotherapy and nephrectomy. This CDR3 is CASSPIGGYSGNTIYF. The DNA of the CDR3 is TGTGCCAGCAGCCCTATCGGAGGATACTCTGGAAACACCATATATTTT.